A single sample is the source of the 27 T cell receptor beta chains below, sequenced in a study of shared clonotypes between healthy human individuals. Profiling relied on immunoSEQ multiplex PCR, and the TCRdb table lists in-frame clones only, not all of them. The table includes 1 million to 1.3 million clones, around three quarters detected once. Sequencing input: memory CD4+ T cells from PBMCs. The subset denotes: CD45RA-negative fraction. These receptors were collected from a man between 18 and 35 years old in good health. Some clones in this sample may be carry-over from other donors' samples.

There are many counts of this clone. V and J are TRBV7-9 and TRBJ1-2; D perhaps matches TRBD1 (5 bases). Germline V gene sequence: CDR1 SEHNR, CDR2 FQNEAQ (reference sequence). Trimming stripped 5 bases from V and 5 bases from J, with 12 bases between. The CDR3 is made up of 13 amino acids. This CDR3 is CASSLQGGYGYTF. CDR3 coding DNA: TGTGCCAGCAGCCTCCAGGGTGGGTATGGCTACACCTTC.

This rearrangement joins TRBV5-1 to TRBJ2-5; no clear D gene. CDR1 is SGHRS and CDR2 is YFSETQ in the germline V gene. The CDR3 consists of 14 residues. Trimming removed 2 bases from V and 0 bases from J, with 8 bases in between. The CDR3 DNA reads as TGCGCCAGCAGCTTCCTTACGGACCAAGAGACCCAGTACTTC. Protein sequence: CASSFLTDQETQYF. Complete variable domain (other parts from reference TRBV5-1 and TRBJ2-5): KAGVTQTPRYLIKTRGQQVTLSCSPISGHRSVSWYQQTPGQGLQFLFEYFSETQRNKGNFPGRFSGRQFSNSRSEMNVSTLELGDSALYLCASSFLTDQETQYFGPGTRLLVL.

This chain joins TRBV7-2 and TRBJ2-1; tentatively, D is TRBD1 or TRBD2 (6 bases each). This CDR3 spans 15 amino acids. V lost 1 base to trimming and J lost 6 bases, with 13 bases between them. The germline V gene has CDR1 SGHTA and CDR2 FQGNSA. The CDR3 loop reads CASSLVLGGRNEQFF. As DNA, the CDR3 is TGTGCCAGCAGCTTAGTGTTGGGGGGCCGCAATGAGCAGTTCTTC.

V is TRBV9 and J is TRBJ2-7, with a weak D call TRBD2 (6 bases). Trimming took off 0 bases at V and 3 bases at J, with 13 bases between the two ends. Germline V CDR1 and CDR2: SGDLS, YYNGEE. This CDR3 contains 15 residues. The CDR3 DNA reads TGTGCCAGCAGCGTAGGAGCGGGTATGTACTACGAGCAGTACTTC. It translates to CASSVGAGMYYEQYF. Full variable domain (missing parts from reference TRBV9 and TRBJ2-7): DSGVTQTPKHLITATGQRVTLRCSPRSGDLSVYWYQQSLDQGLQFLIQYYNGEERAKGNILERFSAQQFPDLHSELNLSSLELGDSALYFCASSVGAGMYYEQYFGPGTRLTVT.

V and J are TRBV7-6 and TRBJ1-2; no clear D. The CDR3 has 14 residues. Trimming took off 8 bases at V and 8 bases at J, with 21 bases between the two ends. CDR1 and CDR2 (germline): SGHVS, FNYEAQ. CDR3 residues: CASGGSGLAGGYTF. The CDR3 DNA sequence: TGTGCCAGCGGAGGGAGCGGCCTGGCGGGGGGCTACACCTTC.

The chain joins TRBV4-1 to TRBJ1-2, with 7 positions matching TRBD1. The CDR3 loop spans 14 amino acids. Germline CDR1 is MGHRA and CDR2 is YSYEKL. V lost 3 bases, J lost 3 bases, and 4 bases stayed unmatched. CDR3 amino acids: CASSQGGQHYGYTF. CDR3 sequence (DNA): TGCGCCAGCAGCCAGGGGGGACAGCACTATGGCTACACCTTC.

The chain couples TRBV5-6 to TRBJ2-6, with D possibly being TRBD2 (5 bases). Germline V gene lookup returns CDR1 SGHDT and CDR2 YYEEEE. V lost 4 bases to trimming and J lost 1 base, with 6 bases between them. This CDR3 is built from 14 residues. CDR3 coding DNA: TGTGCCAGCAGCCGGGAATCTGGGGCCAACGTCCTGACTTTC. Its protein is CASSRESGANVLTF.

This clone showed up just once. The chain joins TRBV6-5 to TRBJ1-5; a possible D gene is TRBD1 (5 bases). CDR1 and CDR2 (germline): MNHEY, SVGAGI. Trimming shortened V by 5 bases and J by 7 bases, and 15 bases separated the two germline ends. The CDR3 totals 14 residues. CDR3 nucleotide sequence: TGTGCCAGCAGTAGGACCGGGGCCCTACAGCCCCAGCATTTT. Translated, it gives CASSRTGALQPQHF.

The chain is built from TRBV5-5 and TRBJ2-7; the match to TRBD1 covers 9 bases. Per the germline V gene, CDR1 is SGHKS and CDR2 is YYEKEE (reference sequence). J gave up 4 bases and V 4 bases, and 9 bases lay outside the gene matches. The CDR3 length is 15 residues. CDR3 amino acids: CASSGEDRGEYEQYF. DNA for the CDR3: TGTGCCAGCAGCGGGGAAGACAGGGGGGAGTACGAGCAGTACTTC.

In DNA form, the CDR3 reads TGTGCCACCAGCAGAGTGCGGCAGGGACAAGCTTTCTTT. Its translation is CATSRVRQGQAFF. This sequence joins TRBV15 and TRBJ1-1; the D gene is possibly TRBD1 (5 bases). The V and J ends lost 1 base and 9 bases respectively, with 12 bases between them. The CDR3 totals 13 residues. Germline values: CDR1 LNHNV, CDR2 YYDKDF (reference sequence).

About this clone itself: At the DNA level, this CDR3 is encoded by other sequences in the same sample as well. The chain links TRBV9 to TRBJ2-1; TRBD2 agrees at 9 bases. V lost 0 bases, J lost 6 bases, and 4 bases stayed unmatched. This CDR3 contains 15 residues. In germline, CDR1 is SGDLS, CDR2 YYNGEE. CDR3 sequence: CASSVGLAGFNEQFF. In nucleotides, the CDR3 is TGTGCCAGCAGCGTAGGGCTAGCGGGATTCAATGAGCAGTTCTTC.

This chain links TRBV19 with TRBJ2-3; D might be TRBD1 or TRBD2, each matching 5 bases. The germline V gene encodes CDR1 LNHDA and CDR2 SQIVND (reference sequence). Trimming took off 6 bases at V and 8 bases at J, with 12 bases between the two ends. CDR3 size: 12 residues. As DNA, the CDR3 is TGTGCCAGTAGCCCTAAGGGGAGTACGCAGTATTTT. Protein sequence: CASSPKGSTQYF.

CDR3 sequence reads: CASTGGTSGYNEQFF. The CDR3 DNA is TGCGCCAGCACGGGAGGGACTAGCGGTTACAATGAGCAGTTCTTC. The chain is built from TRBV5-1 and TRBJ2-1; the match to TRBD2 covers 11 bases. V lost 6 bases and J lost 4; bases outside the gene matches: 6. Germline loops: CDR1 SGHRS, CDR2 YFSETQ. The CDR3 loop spans 15 amino acids.

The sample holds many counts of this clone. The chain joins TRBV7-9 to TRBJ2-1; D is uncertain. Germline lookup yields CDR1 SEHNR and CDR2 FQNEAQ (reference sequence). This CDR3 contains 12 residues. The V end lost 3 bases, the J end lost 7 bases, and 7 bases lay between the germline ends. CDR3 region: CASSFSWNEQFF. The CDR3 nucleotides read TGTGCCAGCAGCTTCTCTTGGAATGAGCAGTTCTTC.

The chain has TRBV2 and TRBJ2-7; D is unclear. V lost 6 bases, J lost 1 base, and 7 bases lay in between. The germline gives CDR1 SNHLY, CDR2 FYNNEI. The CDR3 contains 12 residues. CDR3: CASSRASYEQYF. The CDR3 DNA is TGTGCCAGCAGCCGCGCGTCCTACGAGCAGTACTTC.

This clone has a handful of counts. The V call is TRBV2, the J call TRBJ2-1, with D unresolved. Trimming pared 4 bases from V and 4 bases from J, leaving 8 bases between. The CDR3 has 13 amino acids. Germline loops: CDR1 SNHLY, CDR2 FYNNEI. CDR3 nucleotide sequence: TGTGCCAGCAGTGGATACGGGTACAATGAGCAGTTCTTC. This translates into CASSGYGYNEQFF.

In nucleotides, the CDR3 is TGTGCCAGCAGCTTAGGCGTGGGACGGGAGAGAGATACGCAGTATTTT. It specifies CASSLGVGRERDTQYF. This rearrangement joins TRBV7-9 to TRBJ2-3; tentative D call: TRBD2 (6 bases). V was clipped by 1 base and J by 5 bases, with 16 bases between them. The CDR3 runs 16 residues. Per the germline V gene, CDR1 is SEHNR and CDR2 is FQNEAQ (reference sequence).

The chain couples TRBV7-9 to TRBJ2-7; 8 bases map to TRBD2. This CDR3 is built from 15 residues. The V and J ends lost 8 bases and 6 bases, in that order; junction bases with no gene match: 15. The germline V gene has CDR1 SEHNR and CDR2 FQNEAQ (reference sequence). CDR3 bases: TGTGCCAGCCGGGCTTCGGCGGGAGGCAAAAGCGAGCAGTACTTC. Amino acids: CASRASAGGKSEQYF. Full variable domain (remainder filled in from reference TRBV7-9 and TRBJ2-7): DTGVSQNPRHKITKRGQNVTFRCDPISEHNRLYWYRQTLGQGPEFLTYFQNEAQLEKSRLLSDRFSAERPKGSFSTLEIQRTEQGDSAMYLCASRASAGGKSEQYFGPGTRLTVT.

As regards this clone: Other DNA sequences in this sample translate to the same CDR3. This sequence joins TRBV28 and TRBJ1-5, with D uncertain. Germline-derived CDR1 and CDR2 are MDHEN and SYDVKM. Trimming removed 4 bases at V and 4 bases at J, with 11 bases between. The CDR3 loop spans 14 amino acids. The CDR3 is CASSYGRGNQPQHF. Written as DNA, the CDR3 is TGTGCCAGCAGTTACGGGCGGGGAAATCAGCCCCAGCATTTT.

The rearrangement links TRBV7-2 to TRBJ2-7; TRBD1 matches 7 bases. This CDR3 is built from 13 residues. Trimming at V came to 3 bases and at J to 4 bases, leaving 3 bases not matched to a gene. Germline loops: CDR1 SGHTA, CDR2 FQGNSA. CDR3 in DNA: TGTGCCAGCAGCTTCGGGACAGAATACGAGCAGTACTTC. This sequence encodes CASSFGTEYEQYF.

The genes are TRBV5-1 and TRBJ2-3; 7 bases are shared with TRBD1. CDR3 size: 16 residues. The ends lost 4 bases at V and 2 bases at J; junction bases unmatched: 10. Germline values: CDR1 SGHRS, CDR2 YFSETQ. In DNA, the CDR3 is TGCGCCAGCAGCGGGGACAGCCAACCCCCCACAGATACGCAGTATTTT. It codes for CASSGDSQPPTDTQYF.

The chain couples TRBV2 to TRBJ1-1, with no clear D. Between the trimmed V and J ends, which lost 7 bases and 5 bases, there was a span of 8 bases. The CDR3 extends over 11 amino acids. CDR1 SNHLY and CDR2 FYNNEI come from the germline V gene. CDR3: CASKEQTEAFF. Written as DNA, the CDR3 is TGTGCCAGCAAAGAACAGACTGAAGCTTTCTTT. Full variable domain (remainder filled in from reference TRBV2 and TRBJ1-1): EPEVTQTPSHQVTQMGQEVILRCVPISNHLYFYWYRQILGQKVEFLVSFYNNEISEKSEIFDDQFSVERPDGSNFTLKIRSTKLEDSAMYFCASKEQTEAFFGQGTRLTVV.

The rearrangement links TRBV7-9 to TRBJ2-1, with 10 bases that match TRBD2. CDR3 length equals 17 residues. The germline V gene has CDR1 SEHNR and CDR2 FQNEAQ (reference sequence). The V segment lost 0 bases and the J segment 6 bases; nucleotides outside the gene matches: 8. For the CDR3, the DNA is TGTGCCAGCAGCTTAGCAGTGGGCCTAGCGGGAGTCAATGAGCAGTTCTTC. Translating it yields CASSLAVGLAGVNEQFF.

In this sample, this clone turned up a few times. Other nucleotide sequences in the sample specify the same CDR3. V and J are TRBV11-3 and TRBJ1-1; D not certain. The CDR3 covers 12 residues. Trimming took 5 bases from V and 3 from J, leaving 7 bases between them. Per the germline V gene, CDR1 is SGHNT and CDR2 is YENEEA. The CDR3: CASSSGDTEAFF. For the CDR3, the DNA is TGTGCCAGCAGCAGTGGGGACACTGAAGCTTTCTTT.

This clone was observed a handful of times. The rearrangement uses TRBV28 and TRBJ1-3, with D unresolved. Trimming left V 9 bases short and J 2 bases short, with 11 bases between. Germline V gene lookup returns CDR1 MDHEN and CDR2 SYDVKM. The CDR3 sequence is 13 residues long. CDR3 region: CASLQQTGNTIYF. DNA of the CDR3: TGTGCCAGTCTACAGCAAACTGGAAACACCATATATTTT.

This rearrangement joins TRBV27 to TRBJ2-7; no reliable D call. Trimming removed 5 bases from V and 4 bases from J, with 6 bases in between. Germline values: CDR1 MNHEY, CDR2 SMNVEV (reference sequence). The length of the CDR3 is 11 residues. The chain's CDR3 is CASSAAYEQYF. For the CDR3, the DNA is TGTGCCAGCAGTGCGGCTTACGAGCAGTACTTC.

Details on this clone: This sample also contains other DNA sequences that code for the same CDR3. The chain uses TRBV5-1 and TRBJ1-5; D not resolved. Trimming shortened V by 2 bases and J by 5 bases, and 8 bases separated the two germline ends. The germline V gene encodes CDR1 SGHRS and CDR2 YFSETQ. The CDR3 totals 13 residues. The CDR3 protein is CASSLGVDQPQHF. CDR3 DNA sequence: TGCGCCAGCAGCTTAGGCGTGGATCAGCCCCAGCATTTT.